Shown below are 21 T cell receptor beta chains from a single sample sequenced in a study of blood T cells in healthy people across ages. A sample-barcoded 5' primer and a J-beta primer mix were used in a second PCR of roughly 7 to 11 cycles. TCRdb recomputed calls from the 5' RACE reads with MiXCR, one row per CDR3 protein. The sample lists about 1.8 million distinct CDR3 sequences; about 50% were seen once. The sequenced sample consisted of blood. All receptors derive from a woman between 35 and 50 years old in good health.

This clonotype was picked up a small number of times. The V call is TRBV20-1, the J call TRBJ2-4, with 12 positions matching TRBD2. The DNA end is more similar to TRBJ2-7, so the J call may be wrong. This CDR3 region has 15 residues. Germline CDR1 reads DFQATT; CDR2 reads SNEGSKA (reference sequence). The CDR3 reads CSASFPSGGAYEQYF. In nucleotides, the CDR3 is TGCAGTGCTTCCTTTCCTAGCGGGGGGGCCTACGAGCAGTACTTC.

This chain joins TRBV20-1 and TRBJ2-7; D ambiguous. This CDR3 is 11 amino acids long. V lost 0 bases, J lost 7 bases, and 7 bases lay in between. Germline V gene data show CDR1 as DFQATT and CDR2 as SNEGSKA (reference sequence). The CDR3 coding sequence is TGCAGTGCTAGAGATGCTGGGGAGCAGTACTTC. Its translation: CSARDAGEQYF.

J is TRBJ2-6 and V is TRBV6-2 or TRBV6-3; D is unresolved. Germline loops: CDR1 MNHEY, CDR2 SVGEGT. V was clipped by 0 bases and J by 2 bases, with 5 bases between them. The CDR3 is 15 residues long. The CDR3 loop reads CASSYSFAGANVLTF. CDR3 DNA sequence: TGTGCCAGCAGTTACTCGTTTGCTGGGGCCAACGTCCTGACTTTC.

This chain links TRBV9 with TRBJ1-5, with D tentatively TRBD1 (5 bases). The CDR3 covers 14 residues. Looked up from germline, CDR1 is SGDLS and CDR2 is YYNGEE. Deletions cut 3 bases from V and 6 bases from J, with 13 bases between. The CDR3 nucleotides are TGTGCCAGCAGCGCAGGGAACGGGGGTCAGCCCCAGCATTTT. This translates into CASSAGNGGQPQHF.

This clonotype was seen a few times. V is TRBV5-6 and J is TRBJ2-3; D is perhaps TRBD1 (5 bases). With 0 bases removed from V and 3 bases from J, the gap between germline ends came to 14 bases. This CDR3 spans 16 amino acids. CDR1 is SGHDT, CDR2 YYEEEE, per germline. The CDR3 DNA follows: TGTGCCAGCAGCTTGGACAGGCAATCGGGTACAGATACGCAGTATTTT. This gives the protein CASSLDRQSGTDTQYF.

Points on this clonotype: At one end the junction does not follow the germline gene, possibly because of a read error. J is TRBJ1-2 and V is TRBV5-1, with D unclear. The CDR3 spans 13 residues. Per germline, CDR1 SGHRS and CDR2 YFSETQ. The DNA of the CDR3 is TGCGCCAGCAGCCCGTCAGCTAACTATGACTACACCTTC. Translation gives CASSPSANYDYTF.

This clonotype was seen more than once but under ten times. J is TRBJ2-1 and V is TRBV25-1; 7 bases map to TRBD1. V shed 4 bases and J 5 bases; nucleotides not matched to a gene: 11. CDR1 and CDR2 (germline): MGHDK, SYGVNS. This CDR3 is built from 16 residues. The CDR3 bases are TGTGCCAGCAGTGCACACGGGACAGCTAGGGACAATGAGCAGTTCTTC. It yields the protein CASSAHGTARDNEQFF.

The chain joins TRBV4-1 to TRBJ1-4, with no clear D. The germline V gene encodes CDR1 MGHRA and CDR2 YSYEKL. There are 16 residues in the CDR3. V dropped 5 bases and J dropped 6 bases, with 19 bases sitting between them. The CDR3, as DNA: TGCGCCAGCAGCTCCCCGGGGAGGGCCGATTATGAAAAACTGTTTTTT. It specifies CASSSPGRADYEKLFF.

The chain is built from TRBV4-3 and TRBJ1-4, with D possibly being TRBD1 (6 bases). CDR1 is LGHNA, CDR2 YSLEER, per germline. This CDR3 region has 15 residues. V lost 0 bases and J lost 7, with 12 bases in between. The CDR3 DNA sequence: TGCGCCAGCAGCCAAGATCACAGGGCCTCTGAAAAACTGTTTTTT. Residues: CASSQDHRASEKLFF.

This chain links TRBV7-9 with TRBJ2-7; 8 bases line up with TRBD1. The end of the DNA aligns better with TRBJ2-5, so the J call may be wrong. The CDR3 contains 16 residues. The germline V gene has CDR1 SEHNR and CDR2 FQNEAQ (reference sequence). The CDR3 DNA is TGTGCCTCTCGCCCTGGAGGACAGGGCTCGTTAGAGACCCAGTACTTC. Encoded protein: CASRPGGQGSLETQYF.

The J gene is TRBJ1-2, the V gene TRBV6-5, with TRBD1 as a possible D gene (6 bases). The CDR3 consists of 14 residues. V was pared by 6 bases and J by 2 bases, with 13 bases between. The germline V gene has CDR1 MNHEY and CDR2 SVGAGI. CDR3 region: CASSSGHFNYGYTF. The DNA of the CDR3 is TGTGCCAGCAGCTCGGGACATTTCAACTATGGCTACACCTTC.

A word on this clonotype: This clone may be a read error of a much larger clone one base away. The chain couples TRBV29-1 to TRBJ1-2; 7 bases agree with TRBD1. Germline V gives CDR1 SQVTM, CDR2 ANQGSEA. This CDR3 is built from 12 residues. The ends lost 3 bases at V and 2 bases at J; junction bases unmatched: 0. The CDR3 DNA sequence: TGCAGCGTTGAGACAGGGAACTATGGCTACACCTTC. Translated: CSVETGNYGYTF.

The J gene is TRBJ2-5, the V gene TRBV10-3, with 12 bases that match TRBD1. The CDR3 loop spans 16 amino acids. Germline V gives CDR1 ENHRY, CDR2 SYGVKD. V lost 2 bases and J lost 4; bases outside the gene matches: 5. The CDR3 loop reads CAISEPGTGGRETQYF. The CDR3 DNA reads TGTGCCATCAGTGAGCCGGGGACAGGGGGCCGAGAGACCCAGTACTTC.

The rearrangement uses TRBV4-3 and TRBJ2-5; TRBD1 or TRBD2 may be the D gene (6 bases each). Germline assignment: CDR1 LGHNA and CDR2 YSLEER. Trimming stripped 3 bases from V and 2 bases from J, with 19 bases between. The CDR3 covers 17 residues. CDR3 amino acids: CASSHLVGGGIQETQYF. In DNA, the CDR3 is TGCGCCAGCAGCCACCTCGTAGGAGGGGGGATACAAGAGACCCAGTACTTC.

This clonotype was seen many times. The chain is built from TRBV7-2 and TRBJ2-5; D unclear. The CDR3 totals 13 residues. Germline lookup yields CDR1 SGHTA and CDR2 FQGNSA. V gave up 1 base and J gave up 5 bases, with 8 bases separating them. The CDR3 is CASSLVGRETQYF. The CDR3 nucleotides are TGTGCCAGCAGCTTAGTTGGTCGGGAGACCCAGTACTTC. Drawing the rest from reference TRBV7-2 and TRBJ2-5, the complete variable domain is GAGVSQSPSNKVTEKGKDVELRCDPISGHTALYWYRQSLGQGLEFLIYFQGNSAPDKSGLPSDRFSAERTGGSVSTLTIQRTQQEDSAVYLCASSLVGRETQYFGPGTRLLVL.

This clonotype was picked up one time. The chain recombines TRBV2 with TRBJ2-3; D not certain. Germline lookup yields CDR1 SNHLY and CDR2 FYNNEI. CDR3 size: 12 residues. V shed 1 base and J shed 8 bases, with 7 bases lying between them. In nucleotides, the CDR3 is TGTGCCAGCAGTGAAGGCTTGGGTACGCAGTATTTT. It yields the protein CASSEGLGTQYF.

The rearrangement joins TRBV7-2 to TRBJ2-5, with a tentative D call TRBD2 (6 bases). The V end lost 2 bases, the J end lost 7 bases, and 14 bases lay between the germline ends. There are 14 residues in the CDR3. Germline V gene lookup returns CDR1 SGHTA and CDR2 FQGNSA. CDR3 in DNA: TGTGCCAGCAGCTTATCGGGGTTGGGAGGGACCCAGTACTTC. It encodes CASSLSGLGGTQYF.

The V call is TRBV4-3, the J call TRBJ1-1; 7 nucleotides align to TRBD1. The germline V gene has CDR1 LGHNA and CDR2 YSLEER. Unmatched junction bases numbered 4, after V lost 2 bases and J lost 1 base. The CDR3 is made up of 15 amino acids. The CDR3 DNA sequence: TGCGCCAGCAGCCAAACAGGGGCGCAGAACACTGAAGCTTTCTTT. It is translated as CASSQTGAQNTEAFF.

In its sample, this clonotype was seen many times. V is TRBV6-5 and J is TRBJ2-6; D is uncertain. CDR1 is MNHEY, CDR2 SVGAGI, per germline. Trimming removed 0 bases at V and 1 base at J, with 19 bases between. The CDR3 spans 20 residues. The CDR3, as DNA: TGTGCCAGCAGTTACTCGAAAAACTGGGTTTCAGGTTCTGGGGCCAACGTCCTGACTTTC. Protein: CASSYSKNWVSGSGANVLTF.

The chain couples TRBV20-1 to TRBJ2-5; no definite D call. This CDR3 is 15 amino acids long. Germline V gene data show CDR1 as DFQATT and CDR2 as SNEGSKA (reference sequence). V was clipped by 1 base and J by 0 bases, with 12 bases between them. The CDR3 region has the DNA TGCAGTGCTAGAGGTAACCGCCGGAACCAAGAGACCCAGTACTTC. It specifies CSARGNRRNQETQYF.

The chain is built from TRBV12-3 or TRBV12-4 and TRBJ2-3; D ambiguous. This CDR3 has 14 amino acids. The germline V and J ends were trimmed by 4 bases and 5 bases, with 13 bases remaining between them. CDR3 nucleotide sequence: TGTGCCAGCAGTTGGAGAGCTTCAAGAGATACGCAGTATTTT. This translates into CASSWRASRDTQYF.